The rows below give T cell receptor beta chains drawn from one sample of a study of blood T cell repertoires in COVID-19. Some clones are missing from TCRdb's copy, which holds only in-frame ones; the method was immunoSEQ multiplex PCR. The profile shows 60,000 to 90,000 clones, about 74% of them singletons. The sequencing input was peripheral blood. All receptors come from a human donor with acute or convalescent COVID-19. The donor label of this sample is uncertain. Both conserved end residues are part of each CDR3. Each record gives: clone size, J gene, D gene, V gene, CDR3 DNA, CDR3 protein. D genes are given only for firm matches. Clone size is given for some rows only: seen once, a few or many times, or a class if the clone is expanded.

abundance: .; j_gene: TRBJ2-7; d_gene: TRBD2; v_gene: TRBV7-2; CDR3nt: TGTGCCAGCAGCCGGACTAGCGGAGCCTCCTACGAGCAGTACTTC; CDR3aa: CASSRTSGASYEQYF
abundance: .; j_gene: TRBJ2-5; d_gene: .; v_gene: TRBV3-1/TRBV3-2; CDR3nt: TGTGCCAGCAGCCGTACAGCAAGACAGTTCCAAGAGACCCAGTACTTC; CDR3aa: CASSRTARQFQETQYF
abundance: few; j_gene: TRBJ2-7; d_gene: TRBD1; v_gene: TRBV25-1; CDR3nt: TGTGCCAGCAGTGCGTACCGGGACAGGGCAGCCTACGAGCAGTACTTC; CDR3aa: CASSAYRDRAAYEQYF
abundance: .; j_gene: TRBJ2-1; d_gene: .; v_gene: TRBV11-3; CDR3nt: TGTGCCAGCAGCCAAAGGGGCCATGAGCAGTTCTTC; CDR3aa: CASSQRGHEQFF
abundance: .; j_gene: TRBJ1-5; d_gene: TRBD1; v_gene: TRBV30; CDR3nt: TGTGCCTGGAGTAGTAGGGACAGGGGGCTTAGCAATCAGCCCCAGCATTTT; CDR3aa: CAWSSRDRGLSNQPQHF
abundance: once; j_gene: TRBJ1-1; d_gene: TRBD1; v_gene: TRBV12-3/TRBV12-4; CDR3nt: TGTGCCAGCTTAGACAGGGTAACAACTGAAGCTTTCTTT; CDR3aa: CASLDRVTTEAFF
abundance: .; j_gene: TRBJ1-2; d_gene: .; v_gene: TRBV6-5; CDR3nt: TGTGCCTCCAGGAGGAATCGGAACTATGGCTACACCTTC; CDR3aa: CASRRNRNYGYTF
abundance: .; j_gene: TRBJ2-5; d_gene: TRBD2; v_gene: TRBV5-1; CDR3nt: TGCGCCAGCAGCTTGGCTAGCGGGCCCCAAGAGACCCAGTACTTC; CDR3aa: CASSLASGPQETQYF
abundance: .; j_gene: TRBJ1-1; d_gene: .; v_gene: TRBV30; CDR3nt: TGTGCCTGGAGTGTGTCTTACGGTGAAGCTTTCTTT; CDR3aa: CAWSVSYGEAFF
abundance: few; j_gene: TRBJ1-2; d_gene: .; v_gene: TRBV28; CDR3nt: TGTGCCAGCAGTTTATCCCACCGCCGGGGCTACACCTTC; CDR3aa: CASSLSHRRGYTF
abundance: .; j_gene: TRBJ2-7; d_gene: .; v_gene: TRBV28; CDR3nt: TGTGCCAGCATCCCAGTGGGCGGGAAGTACGAGCAGTACTTC; CDR3aa: CASIPVGGKYEQYF
abundance: .; j_gene: TRBJ1-6; d_gene: .; v_gene: TRBV21-1; CDR3nt: TGTGCCAGCAGCAATGGGTGGGACAGGGGTTATTCACCCCTCCACTTT; CDR3aa: CASSNGWDRGYSPLHF
abundance: .; j_gene: TRBJ2-1; d_gene: TRBD1; v_gene: TRBV7-9; CDR3nt: TGTGCCAGCAGCGTTAAACAGGGACAGAGCTCCTACAATGAGCAGTTCTTC; CDR3aa: CASSVKQGQSSYNEQFF
abundance: .; j_gene: TRBJ2-1; d_gene: .; v_gene: TRBV7-2; CDR3nt: TGTGCCAGCAGCTGGAGTGGGGGCCCTGAGCAGTTCTTC; CDR3aa: CASSWSGGPEQFF
abundance: .; j_gene: TRBJ1-1; d_gene: .; v_gene: TRBV19; CDR3nt: TGTGCCAGTAGCCCACCGGGACATCCCCTTCTCATGAACACTGAAGCTTTCTTT; CDR3aa: CASSPPGHPLLMNTEAFF
abundance: .; j_gene: TRBJ2-1; d_gene: .; v_gene: TRBV7-3; CDR3nt: TGTGCCAGCAGCCCCCCGGGTGGCGGAGAGCAGTTCTTC; CDR3aa: CASSPPGGGEQFF
abundance: .; j_gene: TRBJ1-1; d_gene: .; v_gene: TRBV18; CDR3nt: TGTGCCAGCTCACCACGCGGCATAGGGGCGAACACTGAAGCTTTCTTT; CDR3aa: CASSPRGIGANTEAFF
abundance: once; j_gene: TRBJ1-3; d_gene: TRBD1; v_gene: TRBV5-1; CDR3nt: TGCGCCAGCAGCTTGGCCGGGACAGGGGCCGGAAACACCATATATTTT; CDR3aa: CASSLAGTGAGNTIYF
abundance: .; j_gene: TRBJ2-5; d_gene: .; v_gene: TRBV11-2; CDR3nt: TGTGCCAGCAGCTTAGCTCCCGGGAATCGCCAAGAGACCCAGTACTTC; CDR3aa: CASSLAPGNRQETQYF
abundance: many; j_gene: TRBJ2-7; d_gene: TRBD2; v_gene: TRBV3-1/TRBV3-2; CDR3nt: TGTGCCAGCAGCCAATTCGGGGCTAGCGGGAGGGCAGACGAGCAGTACTTC; CDR3aa: CASSQFGASGRADEQYF
abundance: .; j_gene: TRBJ2-5; d_gene: .; v_gene: TRBV20-1; CDR3nt: TGCAGTGCATTGACTTGGGAGACCCAGTACTTC; CDR3aa: CSALTWETQYF
abundance: .; j_gene: TRBJ1-1; d_gene: .; v_gene: TRBV18; CDR3nt: TGTGCCAGCTCACCATCGGAGATACCGAACACTGAAGCTTTCTTT; CDR3aa: CASSPSEIPNTEAFF
abundance: few; j_gene: TRBJ1-2; d_gene: .; v_gene: TRBV12-3/TRBV12-4; CDR3nt: TGTGCCAGCTACCAGAGGCAGGGAGGGGGCTACACCTTC; CDR3aa: CASYQRQGGGYTF
abundance: few; j_gene: TRBJ2-5; d_gene: .; v_gene: TRBV10-2; CDR3nt: TGCGCCAGCAGTGAGTCTAGATCGCGGCAAGAGACCCAGTACTTC; CDR3aa: CASSESRSRQETQYF
abundance: few; j_gene: TRBJ2-1; d_gene: TRBD1; v_gene: TRBV5-1; CDR3nt: TGCGCCAGCAGCCCCGCCCGACAGGGTTACCATGAGCAGTTCTTC; CDR3aa: CASSPARQGYHEQFF
abundance: .; j_gene: TRBJ2-3; d_gene: .; v_gene: TRBV28; CDR3nt: TGTGCCAGCAGTTGGCCGGGAGAGCTTGGCCGACAGTATTTT; CDR3aa: CASSWPGELGRQYF
abundance: few; j_gene: TRBJ1-4; d_gene: .; v_gene: TRBV7-2; CDR3nt: TGTGCCAGCAGCTTGTTCCGACCGGGTGAAAAACTGTTTTTT; CDR3aa: CASSLFRPGEKLFF
abundance: .; j_gene: TRBJ2-7; d_gene: TRBD1; v_gene: TRBV5-5; CDR3nt: TGTGCCAGCAGCTTGGGGACAGGAACCTACGAGCAGTACTTC; CDR3aa: CASSLGTGTYEQYF
abundance: many; j_gene: TRBJ2-1; d_gene: TRBD1; v_gene: TRBV5-1; CDR3nt: TGCGCCAGCAGCATAGGGACAGGCTATTACAATGAGCAGTTCTTC; CDR3aa: CASSIGTGYYNEQFF
abundance: .; j_gene: TRBJ1-5; d_gene: .; v_gene: TRBV4-2; CDR3nt: TGTGCCAGCAGCCAAGACTATCAGGGTCATCAGCCCCAGCATTTT; CDR3aa: CASSQDYQGHQPQHF
abundance: .; j_gene: TRBJ1-5; d_gene: .; v_gene: TRBV6-6; CDR3nt: TGTGCCAGCAGTTACTCCCAGGGGTTAAGCAATCAGCCCCAGCATTTT; CDR3aa: CASSYSQGLSNQPQHF
abundance: .; j_gene: TRBJ1-6; d_gene: .; v_gene: TRBV19; CDR3nt: TGTGCCAGTAGCCCGGCCCTCCACTTT; CDR3aa: CASSPALHF
abundance: .; j_gene: TRBJ1-1; d_gene: .; v_gene: TRBV28; CDR3nt: TGTGCCATTACCTCTACCACTGAAGCTTTCTTT; CDR3aa: CAITSTTEAFF
abundance: .; j_gene: TRBJ2-2; d_gene: .; v_gene: TRBV19; CDR3nt: TGTGCCAGTAGTATATTGGGGCAGTGGACCACCGGGGAGCTGTTTTTT; CDR3aa: CASSILGQWTTGELFF
abundance: few; j_gene: TRBJ1-5; d_gene: .; v_gene: TRBV3-1/TRBV3-2; CDR3nt: TGTGCCAGCAGCCTTCGGGGAAACAATCAGCCCCAGCATTTT; CDR3aa: CASSLRGNNQPQHF
abundance: .; j_gene: TRBJ2-2; d_gene: .; v_gene: TRBV2; CDR3nt: TGTGCCAGCAGTGAAGAGTTCTCGGTGGAGCTGTTTTTT; CDR3aa: CASSEEFSVELFF
abundance: .; j_gene: TRBJ1-5; d_gene: TRBD1; v_gene: TRBV4-2; CDR3nt: TGTGCCAGCAGCCAAGAATCCACAGGGGGCAGGCAGCCCCAGCATTTT; CDR3aa: CASSQESTGGRQPQHF
abundance: .; j_gene: TRBJ1-5; d_gene: TRBD1; v_gene: TRBV7-6; CDR3nt: TGTGCCAGCAGCTTAGGGACAGGGACCAGCAATCAGCCCCAGCATTTT; CDR3aa: CASSLGTGTSNQPQHF
abundance: .; j_gene: TRBJ2-5; d_gene: TRBD1; v_gene: TRBV3-1/TRBV3-2; CDR3nt: TGTGCCAGCAGCCAAGATATCAGGACAGGGAGGTTTCTCCAAGAGACCCAGTACTTC; CDR3aa: CASSQDIRTGRFLQETQYF